The entry that follows covers one T cell receptor (beta chain) sequence. Antigen unknown. An end of the junction does not agree with germline; a read error may underlie this. The sample is drawn from a study of tumor-infiltrating lymphocytes in primary liver carcinoma. About the study: Those sampled were patients whose primary liver carcinoma was treated by surgical resection. Overall study findings and caveats: CD4+ and CD8+ repertoires could not be compared in these unsorted bulk samples.

cDNA specific to TCR beta was made from about 0.45 ug of total RNA, with a constant-region primer employed for priming. Employing slightly modified ARM-PCR, three nested multiplex PCR rounds were run, and these gave rise to the TCR beta libraries. TRBV1-TRBV30 forward primers paired with a C-beta reverse primer were used in the first two PCR rounds, which ran roughly 11 cycles each. In TCRdb, the multiplex PCR reads were re-called with MiXCR into one record per CDR3 protein. Among 330,000 or so distinct CDR3 sequences, 65% were seen once, and the ten largest hold under 8.5%. Alongside blood RNA obtained from unsorted whole blood, germline DNA was also extracted. The CDR3 extends over 15 amino acids. The germline gives CDR1 DFQATT, CDR2 SNEGSKA (reference sequence).

This TCR derives from a middle-aged man with primary liver carcinoma and hepatitis B virus infection. The chain links TRBV20-1 to TRBJ1-5; D unclear. The sample was peripheral blood. The CDR3 bases are TGCTGTGCTAGCTCTGACCAAGGGATAGATCAGCCCCAGCATTTT. Translation: CCASSDQGIDQPQHF.